This T cell receptor (beta chain) was retrieved from a study of fetal regulatory T cell absence and autoimmunity. Study-level results: TRB gene family usage was broadly similar in cord blood and pancreas.

Remarks on this clone: Its antigen is currently unknown. Germline and junction disagree at one end, which may indicate a read error.

The survey-level immunoSEQ assay was used. The table came from immunoSEQ multiplex PCR; TCRdb's copy has only in-frame clones and leaves some out. This sample carries 95,000 to 100,000 clones, more than 70% of them seen once, and the ten largest clones take 1.5% to 2%. The CDR3 runs 13 residues. Germline V CDR1 and CDR2: GTSNPN, SVGIG (reference sequence). The sequenced material came from pancreas tissue. The sequence was obtained from a male donor with IPEX syndrome. The J gene is TRBJ2-7, the V gene TRBV30; D is undetermined. CDR3 loop: CAWSVWSSHEQYF. The CDR3 DNA reads TGTGCCTGGAGTGTATGGAGCTCCCACGAGCAGTACTTC.